This TCR beta chain appears in the sequencing data of a study of Ad26.COV2.S vaccination and SARS-CoV-2 variants. Study results and caveats: There was reportedly substantial breadth in spike-specific CD8+ and CD4+ T cell responses after vaccination. Those who received the vaccine showed greater spike-specific TCR breadth than those given placebo.

CDR3 length equals 10 residues. Germline V lookup: CDR1 DFQATT, CDR2 SNEGSKA (reference sequence). V was cut by 4 bases and J by 7 bases, with 7 bases left in between. TCRdb's copy holds only in-frame clones and misses some; the assay was immunoSEQ multiplex PCR. The sample gives over 400,000 clones, 92% of which show up once; about 1.6% is in the top ten. This clone was seen once. Its target is unknown. The sample's treatment: around 19 received Ad26.COV2.S at low or high dose, single or two shots; 5 received placebo; per-sample allocation not given. The samples date from day 63 after the first vaccine or placebo injection. An adult aged 18-55 years in Boston served as the donor. Built on an Ad26 vector, the vaccine expressed Wuhan-strain SARS-CoV-2 spike.

The clonotype was recovered from a person aged 18-60 years who received the Ad26.COV2.S COVID-19 vaccine or a placebo. Source: peripheral blood, taken in a trial of Ad26.COV2.S vaccine versus placebo. The chain couples TRBV20-1 to TRBJ2-5; no clear D gene. The CDR3 DNA sequence: TGCAGTGCTATCTTGGGGACCCAGTACTTC. Protein sequence: CSAILGTQYF.